A single sample is the source of the 26 T cell receptor beta chains below, sequenced in a study of OX40 agonist ivuxolimab in advanced cancers. Sequencing used immunoSEQ multiplex PCR; TCRdb keeps in-frame clones, though not all of them. In the table there are about 55,000 clones, about nine tenths of which are singletons. The source was CD4+ or CD8+ T cells sorted from blood, collected in a trial of the OX40 agonist ivuxolimab. These receptors originate from an adult with an advanced solid tumor such as melanoma, head and neck, liver or kidney cancer.

V gene TRBV27 combines with J gene TRBJ2-1, with D perhaps TRBD2 (6 bases). Germline V lookup: CDR1 MNHEY, CDR2 SMNVEV (reference sequence). V lost 3 bases to trimming and J lost 3 bases, with 12 bases between them. The CDR3 spans 15 residues. CDR3 sequence (DNA): TGTGCCAGCAGTTTCCTTCCTAGCGTCTACAATGAGCAGTTCTTC. This gives the protein CASSFLPSVYNEQFF.

The V gene is TRBV7-8, the J gene TRBJ2-1; the D is unclear. The ends were cut back, 2 bases at V and 12 bases at J, with 11 bases in the middle. The length of the CDR3 is 12 residues. Germline V gene lookup returns CDR1 SGHVS and CDR2 FQNEAQ. In nucleotides, the CDR3 is TGTGCCAGCAGCTTAAGAAACCAGCCGCAGTTCTTC. It encodes CASSLRNQPQFF.

The genes are TRBV5-1 and TRBJ1-2; maybe TRBD1 (5 bases). Looked up from germline, CDR1 is SGHRS and CDR2 is YFSETQ. The length of the CDR3 is 13 residues. V lost 3 bases and J 5 bases, leaving 11 bases between the germline ends. In nucleotides, the CDR3 is TGCGCCAGCAGCTCAGACAGAGGTTATGGCTACACCTTC. The encoded protein is CASSSDRGYGYTF. Complete variable domain (other parts from reference TRBV5-1 and TRBJ1-2): KAGVTQTPRYLIKTRGQQVTLSCSPISGHRSVSWYQQTPGQGLQFLFEYFSETQRNKGNFPGRFSGRQFSNSRSEMNVSTLELGDSALYLCASSSDRGYGYTFGSGTRLTVV.

The J gene is TRBJ2-1, the V gene TRBV29-1; the D call may be TRBD1 or TRBD2 (5 bases each). The CDR3 consists of 14 residues. V was pared by 0 bases and J by 7 bases, with 13 bases between. CDR1 is SQVTM, CDR2 ANQGSEA, per germline. This CDR3 reads CSVEDPGPRNEQFF. The CDR3 DNA reads as TGCAGCGTTGAAGATCCGGGACCGCGGAATGAGCAGTTCTTC.

This rearrangement joins TRBV6-5 to TRBJ2-1; D gene uncertain. Trimming stripped 5 bases from V and 1 base from J, with 6 bases between. The CDR3 has 13 amino acids. Germline V gene sequence: CDR1 MNHEY, CDR2 SVGAGI. This chain's CDR3 is CASSPTSYNEQFF. CDR3 DNA: TGTGCCAGCAGTCCCACTTCCTACAATGAGCAGTTCTTC.

This clone has just one count. The chain joins TRBV19 to TRBJ1-5, with D perhaps matching TRBD1 (5 bases). Germline V gives CDR1 LNHDA, CDR2 SQIVND (reference sequence). The CDR3 extends over 15 amino acids. V was pared by 3 bases and J by 4 bases, with 13 bases between. Here the CDR3 DNA reads TGTGCCAGTAGTATTACCGGGACGGAGAATCAGCCCCAGCATTTT. Residues: CASSITGTENQPQHF.

The chain couples TRBV9 to TRBJ1-5, with unresolved D. CDR3 length equals 12 residues. Germline assignment: CDR1 SGDLS and CDR2 YYNGEE. Trimming shortened V by 6 bases and J by 1 base, and 5 bases separated the two germline ends. DNA of the CDR3: TGTGCCAGCAACATCAGCAATCAGCCCCAGCATTTT. Its protein product is CASNISNQPQHF.

The gene calls are TRBV19 and TRBJ1-5; maybe TRBD1 (6 bases). V dropped 11 bases and J dropped 1 base, with 15 bases sitting between them. This CDR3 has 14 residues. CDR1 and CDR2 from the germline V gene are LNHDA and SQIVND (reference sequence). The CDR3 DNA reads as TGTGCCGGGGGACACGGGGTAAGCAATCAGCCCCAGCATTTT. Its protein is CAGGHGVSNQPQHF.

The chain carries TRBV9 and TRBJ2-1; 13 positions agree with TRBD2. Germline CDR1 SGDLS, CDR2 YYNGEE. V gave up 0 bases and J gave up 3 bases; unmatched junction bases: 9. The CDR3 sequence is 19 residues long. The CDR3: CASSVGAGLAGVGYNEQFF. The DNA of the CDR3 is TGTGCCAGCAGCGTAGGGGCTGGACTAGCGGGAGTTGGCTACAATGAGCAGTTCTTC.

The table lists this clone with a count of one. V gene TRBV9 combines with J gene TRBJ2-1; D gene unclear. V lost 0 bases to trimming and J lost 9 bases, with 10 bases between them. The germline gives CDR1 SGDLS, CDR2 YYNGEE. This CDR3 comprises 13 residues. The CDR3 DNA follows: TGTGCCAGCAGCGTAGTACCGCGAGGTGAGCAGTTCTTC. The encoded protein is CASSVVPRGEQFF.

The chain joins TRBV9 to TRBJ2-2, with 12 nucleotides matching TRBD2. CDR3 length equals 17 residues. The V and J ends lost 2 bases and 7 bases, in that order; junction bases with no gene match: 9. Germline V gene data show CDR1 as SGDLS and CDR2 as YYNGEE. The CDR3 DNA is TGTGCCAGCAGCGTGTTCCTAGCGGGAGGGCCAAGCGGGGAGCTGTTTTTT. Translation: CASSVFLAGGPSGELFF.

Of note for this clone: Germline is not matched at one junction end, which may reflect a read error. This rearrangement joins TRBV27 to TRBJ1-1, with TRBD1 as a possible D gene (5 bases). CDR1 is MNHEY and CDR2 is SMNVEV in the germline V gene (reference sequence). This CDR3 comprises 9 residues. The CDR3 here is CASSDRDGF. As DNA, the CDR3 is TGTGCCAGCAGTGACCGGGACGGGTTT.

The sample holds one count of this clone. This sequence joins TRBV6-5 and TRBJ2-1; 11 positions match TRBD2. V lost 0 bases and J lost 12; bases outside the gene matches: 10. The germline V gene encodes CDR1 MNHEY and CDR2 SVGAGI. CDR3 size: 16 residues. The CDR3 loop reads CASSYSVSGRAPGQFF. CDR3 DNA sequence: TGTGCCAGCAGTTACTCAGTTAGCGGGAGGGCCCCAGGGCAGTTCTTC.

This clone was counted a single time. The V gene is TRBV15, the J gene TRBJ2-7, with no clear D. The CDR3 is 13 residues long. V was trimmed by 0 bases and J by 3 bases, leaving 6 bases between them. Germline V CDR1 and CDR2: LNHNV, YYDKDF (reference sequence). CDR3 sequence: CATSREYSYEQYF. CDR3 DNA: TGTGCCACCAGCAGAGAGTATAGCTACGAGCAGTACTTC.

The chain combines TRBV5-1 with TRBJ1-1; D is unresolved. Germline-derived CDR1 and CDR2 are SGHRS and YFSETQ. Deletions cut 5 bases from V and 4 bases from J, with 12 bases between. CDR3 length: 13 amino acids. The CDR3, as DNA: TGCGCCAGCAGTTCTATCGGGCCCACTGAAGCTTTCTTT. Its translation: CASSSIGPTEAFF.

The J gene is TRBJ1-2, the V gene TRBV2, with D possibly being TRBD1 (6 bases). Looked up from germline, CDR1 is SNHLY and CDR2 is FYNNEI. V dropped 0 bases and J dropped 3 bases, with 11 bases sitting between them. The CDR3 runs 15 residues. The CDR3 DNA is TGTGCCAGCAGTGAAGCTACCGGGGGCGACTATGGCTACACCTTC. Protein: CASSEATGGDYGYTF.

The sample holds one count of this clone. The rearrangement uses TRBV28 and TRBJ2-5, with 12 bases aligning to TRBD2. Germline V gene sequence: CDR1 MDHEN, CDR2 SYDVKM. With 6 bases clipped from V and 4 bases from J, the junction kept 12 bases outside the gene matches. This CDR3 region has 17 residues. The CDR3 bases are TGTGCCAGCAGATCGACTAGCGGGAGTTTATTCCGAGAGACCCAGTACTTC. Amino acids: CASRSTSGSLFRETQYF.

In DNA form, the CDR3 reads TGTGCCAGCAGCTCCTCGACTAGCATCGATACGCAGTATTTT. Translation gives CASSSSTSIDTQYF. This chain joins TRBV7-9 and TRBJ2-3; TRBD2 aligns across 7 bases. After removal of 4 bases from V and 6 bases from J, the junction contained 7 bases not matched to a gene. Per germline, CDR1 SEHNR and CDR2 FQNEAQ (reference sequence). This CDR3 has 14 amino acids.

The V and J genes are TRBV28 and TRBJ1-1; D remains unclear. The CDR3 totals 12 residues. With 2 bases removed from V and 2 bases from J, the gap between germline ends came to 3 bases. Germline CDR1 is MDHEN and CDR2 is SYDVKM. The CDR3 nucleotides read TGTGCCAGCAGTTTACTTAACACTGAAGCTTTCTTT. It is translated as CASSLLNTEAFF.

V gene TRBV25-1 combines with J gene TRBJ1-1; D is undetermined. Trimming shortened V by 7 bases and J by 8 bases, and 8 bases separated the two germline ends. The CDR3 sequence is 10 residues long. Looked up from germline, CDR1 is MGHDK and CDR2 is SYGVNS. The CDR3 loop reads CASMSGEAFF. The DNA of the CDR3 is TGTGCCAGCATGTCGGGAGAAGCTTTCTTT. The whole variable domain, remainder taken from reference TRBV25-1 and TRBJ1-1, is EADIYQTPRYLVIGTGKKITLECSQTMGHDKMYWYQQDPGMELHLIHYSYGVNSTEKGDLSSESTVSRIRTEHFPLTLESARPSHTSQYLCASMSGEAFFGQGTRLTVV.

V is TRBV7-2 and J is TRBJ1-1, with 8 bases fitting TRBD1. Per germline, CDR1 SGHTA and CDR2 FQGNSA. V lost 1 base and J lost 5; bases outside the gene matches: 0. The CDR3 sequence is 13 residues long. Written as DNA, the CDR3 is TGTGCCAGCAGCTTAGACAGGGGGACTGAAGCTTTCTTT. Protein product: CASSLDRGTEAFF.

This clone was counted once. V gene TRBV7-6 combines with J gene TRBJ2-5; D not certain. CDR1 and CDR2 (germline): SGHVS, FNYEAQ. The length of the CDR3 is 12 residues. The germline V and J ends were trimmed by 4 bases and 11 bases, with 14 bases remaining between them. The CDR3 region is CASSSTHPQQYF. DNA of the CDR3: TGTGCCAGCAGCTCTACCCACCCCCAACAGTACTTC.

V usage is TRBV15 and J usage is TRBJ1-5, with 7 nucleotides matching TRBD1. J was trimmed by 2 bases and V by 4 bases; bases with no gene match: 5. This CDR3 has 15 residues. Germline V gene data show CDR1 as LNHNV and CDR2 as YYDKDF (reference sequence). The CDR3 reads CATSTQTGGNQPQHF. CDR3 in DNA: TGTGCCACCAGCACCCAAACAGGGGGCAATCAGCCCCAGCATTTT.

The V and J genes are TRBV11-2 and TRBJ2-1; the match to TRBD2 covers 13 bases. Losses at the gene ends were 2 bases for V and 8 bases for J; bases not matched to a gene: 12. CDR1 and CDR2 from the germline V gene are SGHAT and FQNNGV. This CDR3 is built from 18 residues. CDR3 residues: CASSLFGWTSGRGYEQFF. Here the CDR3 DNA reads TGTGCCAGCAGCTTATTTGGATGGACTAGCGGGAGAGGGTATGAGCAGTTCTTC. The whole variable domain, remainder taken from reference TRBV11-2 and TRBJ2-1, is EAGVAQSPRYKIIEKRQSVAFWCNPISGHATLYWYQQILGQGPKLLIQFQNNGVVDDSQLPKDRFSAERLKGVDSTLKIQPAKLEDSAVYLCASSLFGWTSGRGYEQFFGPGTRLTVL.

J is TRBJ2-7 and V is TRBV11-2; D remains unclear. Germline lookup yields CDR1 SGHAT and CDR2 FQNNGV. The CDR3 has 13 amino acids. V was clipped by 1 base and J by 3 bases, with 7 bases between them. The CDR3 is CASSLGDNYEQYV. Here the CDR3 DNA reads TGTGCCAGCAGCTTAGGCGACAACTACGAGCAGTACGTC.

This sequence joins TRBV7-2 and TRBJ2-1; unclear D gene. V lost 5 bases and J 4 bases, leaving 15 bases between the germline ends. This CDR3 is built from 15 residues. The V gene's germline CDR1 is SGHTA and CDR2 FQGNSA. The DNA for the CDR3 is TGTGCCAGCAGCCTCGATACCATCGCTTACAATGAGCAGTTCTTC. This codes for CASSLDTIAYNEQFF.